This TCR beta chain was captured by sequencing in a study of blood T cell repertoires in COVID-19. Overall study context: Acute and convalescent COVID-19 samples came from the United States, Italy and Spain. PBMCs, B-cell-depleted T cells, or T cells provided the cDNA or gDNA that made up the material.

In the authors' workflow: Counts of nucleated cells, estimated from reference gene primer amplification, were obtained. The data were produced by immunoSEQ multiplex PCR, yet TCRdb's version contains in-frame clones alone and is incomplete. Clone size and the V and J calls come from that table; the DNA yielded D and trimming. The sample includes around 170,000 clones, about four fifths of them seen just once. This clone has only one observation. Germline V gene lookup returns CDR1 MGHRA and CDR2 YSYEKL. V was pared by 0 bases and J by 4 bases, with 12 bases of the junction left unmatched. There are 18 residues in the CDR3.

The sequencing sample was made of peripheral blood. This sequence originates from a man in his sixties or seventies who had recovered from COVID-19. The chain couples TRBV4-1 to TRBJ2-1, with 7 bases aligning to TRBD2. In nucleotides, the CDR3 is TGCGCCAGCAGCCAAGATCGTGGTGGCGGGAGTAGGTACAATGAGCAGTTCTTC. This sequence encodes CASSQDRGGGSRYNEQFF.